This TCR beta chain stems from a study of monozygotic twins with inflammatory bowel disease. Study observations and caveats: For IBD, no single strong associated signal or clonotype was supported. Subtypes among T cells remained indistinguishable.

CDR3 length equals 15 residues. Germline values: CDR1 SGHRS, CDR2 YFSETQ. About this clonotype: What it recognizes is unknown.

Each donor gave about 2.5 ml of peripheral blood. No DNA is given; TCRdb re-called the 5' RACE reads and lists each CDR3 protein once. Found here are some 440,000 distinct CDR3 sequences; the top ten clones hold around 2.4%. This receptor was identified in a human donor with ulcerative colitis or Crohn's disease, or a healthy co-twin of an affected twin (not recorded which). The chain joins TRBV5-1 to TRBJ2-5. Input material: blood. The CDR3 here is CASSLGLAGRETQYF.